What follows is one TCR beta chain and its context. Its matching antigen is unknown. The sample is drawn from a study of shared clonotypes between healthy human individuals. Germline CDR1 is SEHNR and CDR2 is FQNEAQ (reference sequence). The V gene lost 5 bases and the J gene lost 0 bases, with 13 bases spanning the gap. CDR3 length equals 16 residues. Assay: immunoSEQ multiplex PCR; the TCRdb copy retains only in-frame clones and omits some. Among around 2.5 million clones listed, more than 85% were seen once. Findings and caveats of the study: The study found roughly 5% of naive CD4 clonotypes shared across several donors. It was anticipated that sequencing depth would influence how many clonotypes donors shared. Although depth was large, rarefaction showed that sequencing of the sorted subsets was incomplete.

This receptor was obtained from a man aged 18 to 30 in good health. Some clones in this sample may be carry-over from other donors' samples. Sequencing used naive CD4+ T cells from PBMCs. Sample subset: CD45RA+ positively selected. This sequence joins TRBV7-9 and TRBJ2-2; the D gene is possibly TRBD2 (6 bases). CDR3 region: CASSKGGGTNTGELFF. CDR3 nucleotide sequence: TGTGCCAGCAGCAAGGGTGGCGGGACGAACACCGGGGAGCTGTTTTTT.